Presented here are 19 T cell receptor beta chains from one specimen sequenced in a study of radiation and T cells in renal cell carcinoma. The time point: blood 2 weeks post-SBRT. Treatment here: 15 Gy SBRT to primary tumor, nephrectomy 4 weeks later. Repertoires were generated with immunoSEQ multiplex PCR, while TCRdb's copy carries only in-frame clones and drops some. The table shows tens of thousands of clones, with roughly 78% occurring only once. This material consisted of blood, taken from a patient whose treatment included radiotherapy and nephrectomy. The receptors originated from a woman in her seventies with renal cell carcinoma.

By proportion, this clone is medium-sized. CDR3 protein: CASSEGAGEDGYTF. The CDR3 nucleotides are TGTGCCAGCAGTGAAGGCGCCGGGGAAGATGGCTACACCTTC. V usage is TRBV6-1 and J usage is TRBJ1-2; D not certain. The CDR3 sequence is 14 residues long. Germline values: CDR1 MNHNS, CDR2 SASEGT. The V and J ends lost 1 base and 6 bases respectively, with 12 bases between them.

The genes are TRBV20-1 and TRBJ2-7; possible D gene TRBD2, 5 bases. From germline, CDR1 is DFQATT and CDR2 SNEGSKA (reference sequence). There are 11 residues in the CDR3. CDR3 DNA: TGCAGCCTCACGGGAAACGACGAGCAGTACTTC. Amino acid sequence: CSLTGNDEQYF.

This clone was counted between two and nine times. This chain links TRBV7-3 with TRBJ1-1, with D uncertain. V lost 4 bases and J lost 1, with 7 bases in between. The CDR3 has 13 residues. Germline V gene data show CDR1 as SGHTA and CDR2 as FQGTGA. CDR3 sequence (DNA): TGTGCCAGCAGCTCGGACGGGAACACTGAAGCTTTCTTT. Protein sequence: CASSSDGNTEAFF.

The chain carries TRBV4-1 and TRBJ1-2; possibly TRBD1 for D (5 bases). V was shortened by 3 bases and J by 5 bases, with 25 bases between the two germline ends. The CDR3 contains 18 residues. Germline lookup yields CDR1 MGHRA and CDR2 YSYEKL. The CDR3 DNA is TGCGCCAGCAGCCATGGGCTCATTATGGGAGGGGCAGGGTATGGCTACACCTTC. Translated: CASSHGLIMGGAGYGYTF.

This rearrangement joins TRBV5-1 to TRBJ2-3; TRBD2 aligns across 8 bases. V dropped 4 bases and J dropped 5; count of bases not matched to a gene: 18. CDR1 SGHRS and CDR2 YFSETQ come from the germline V gene. The CDR3 is 18 amino acids. The CDR3 here is CASSVALRGGRTQDTQYF. Here the CDR3 DNA reads TGCGCCAGCAGCGTGGCCCTCAGGGGCGGGAGGACTCAAGATACGCAGTATTTT.

The chain has TRBV19 and TRBJ1-1; 7 bases fit TRBD1. The CDR3 covers 14 residues. Trimming took 6 bases from V and 0 from J; bases not matched to a gene: 4. CDR1 and CDR2 from the germline V gene are LNHDA and SQIVND (reference sequence). This CDR3 reads CASRTGRVNTEAFF. DNA of the CDR3: TGTGCCAGTAGGACAGGGCGGGTGAACACTGAAGCTTTCTTT.

The rearrangement links TRBV9 to TRBJ2-5; maybe TRBD1 (6 bases). This CDR3 is built from 15 residues. Germline V gene lookup returns CDR1 SGDLS and CDR2 YYNGEE. Trimming left V 9 bases short and J 1 base short, with 19 bases between. The CDR3 sequence: CATGVGPDLQETQYF. The CDR3, as DNA: TGTGCCACAGGGGTAGGGCCGGACCTCCAAGAGACCCAGTACTTC.

This rearrangement joins TRBV14 to TRBJ2-6; D gene ambiguous. Trimming pared 2 bases from V and 0 bases from J, leaving 8 bases between. In germline, CDR1 is SGHDN, CDR2 FVKESK. This CDR3 has 16 amino acids. Here the CDR3 reads CASSQYSPSGANVLTF. CDR3 bases: TGTGCCAGCAGCCAATACAGCCCCTCTGGGGCCAACGTCCTGACTTTC.

The rearrangement links TRBV27 to TRBJ2-4; D is perhaps TRBD1 (6 bases). Trimming removed 5 bases at V and 3 bases at J, with 14 bases between. This CDR3 is 15 amino acids long. CDR1 is MNHEY, CDR2 SMNVEV, per germline (reference sequence). The CDR3 DNA follows: TGTGCCAGCAGTCCAACAGGGTTTGACAAAAACATTCAGTACTTC. Amino acid sequence: CASSPTGFDKNIQYF.

The chain recombines TRBV5-1 with TRBJ2-7, with TRBD2 matching 8 bases. Germline assignment: CDR1 SGHRS and CDR2 YFSETQ. J gave up 4 bases and V 0 bases, and 9 bases lay outside the gene matches. This CDR3 has 16 amino acids. CDR3 coding DNA: TGCGCCAGCAGCTTGGCTCCCCTGCGGGAGGAATACGAGCAGTACTTC. Protein: CASSLAPLREEYEQYF.

V usage is TRBV5-4 and J usage is TRBJ2-7; TRBD2 might be the D (6 bases). V gave up 4 bases and J gave up 0 bases, with 14 bases separating them. The CDR3 spans 15 residues. Germline CDR1 is SGHNT and CDR2 is YYREEE (reference sequence). The CDR3 DNA follows: TGTGCCAGCAGCCCGGAGGGGTTGGGCTCCTACGAGCAGTACTTC. Its protein is CASSPEGLGSYEQYF. Full variable domain (rest looked up from reference TRBV5-4 and TRBJ2-7): ETGVTQSPTHLIKTRGQQVTLRCSSQSGHNTVSWYQQALGQGPQFIFQYYREEENGRGNFPPRFSGLQFPNYSSELNVNALELDDSALYLCASSPEGLGSYEQYFGPGTRLTVT.

Turning to this clone: Sequence at one end of the junction differs from germline and may be a read error. The gene calls are TRBV6-5 and TRBJ2-3; D ambiguous. Germline-derived CDR1 and CDR2 are MNHEY and SVGAGI. The CDR3 extends over 14 amino acids. DNA for the CDR3: TGTGCCAGCAGTTACTCCCGACGCACGGATACGCAGTATTTT. Translating gives CASSYSRRTDTQYF.

This clone was recorded once. The chain uses TRBV5-1 and TRBJ1-4, with a weak D call TRBD1 (6 bases). The germline V and J ends were trimmed by 4 bases and 8 bases, with 9 bases remaining between them. The CDR3 consists of 12 residues. The germline V gene encodes CDR1 SGHRS and CDR2 YFSETQ. The CDR3, as DNA: TGCGCCAGCAGCCTCCAGGGGGAAAAACTGTTTTTT. The encoded protein is CASSLQGEKLFF.

This CDR3 is CATKTSGQTNEKLFF. The CDR3 DNA sequence: TGTGCCACCAAAACTTCAGGGCAAACTAATGAAAAACTGTTTTTT. V is TRBV19 and J is TRBJ1-4; weak D call: TRBD1 (5 bases). Germline loops: CDR1 LNHDA, CDR2 SQIVND (reference sequence). With 10 bases removed from V and 1 base from J, the gap between germline ends came to 16 bases. This CDR3 is 15 amino acids long. Full variable domain (remainder filled in from reference TRBV19 and TRBJ1-4): DGGITQSPKYLFRKEGQNVTLSCEQNLNHDAMYWYRQDPGQGLRLIYYSQIVNDFQKGDIAEGYSVSREKKESFPLTVTSAQKNPTAFYLCATKTSGQTNEKLFFGSGTQLSVL.

This chain connects TRBV6-4 to TRBJ1-2, with TRBD1 as a possible D gene (5 bases). Germline V lookup: CDR1 MRHNA, CDR2 SNTAGT. This CDR3 has 11 residues. The V and J ends lost 1 base and 8 bases respectively, with 5 bases between them. The CDR3 DNA is TGTGCCAGCAGTGACTGGGGGGGCTACACCTTC. It is translated as CASSDWGGYTF.

The chain is built from TRBV27 and TRBJ2-5; D is uncertain. The V gene lost 4 bases and the J gene lost 0 bases, with 12 bases spanning the gap. The CDR3 contains 15 residues. Germline V gene lookup returns CDR1 MNHEY and CDR2 SMNVEV (reference sequence). The CDR3 here is CASSSGAMYQETQYF. The CDR3, as DNA: TGTGCCAGCAGTTCTGGCGCCATGTACCAAGAGACCCAGTACTTC.

The chain joins TRBV5-1 to TRBJ1-2; D call uncertain. Germline loops: CDR1 SGHRS, CDR2 YFSETQ. This CDR3 has 15 residues. V was pared by 1 base and J by 0 bases, with 10 bases between. The CDR3 loop reads CASSLFAGANYGYTF. CDR3 nucleotide sequence: TGCGCCAGCAGCTTGTTTGCCGGGGCTAACTATGGCTACACCTTC.

This clone was counted a few times. This chain links TRBV20-1 with TRBJ1-1, with D unclear. The CDR3 totals 11 residues. The germline V gene encodes CDR1 DFQATT and CDR2 SNEGSKA (reference sequence). Trimming took off 6 bases at V and 2 bases at J, with 7 bases between the two ends. CDR3 sequence (DNA): TGCAGTGCGGGTGGAAACACTGAAGCTTTCTTT. This gives the protein CSAGGNTEAFF.

The J gene is TRBJ2-1, the V gene TRBV9; 11 nucleotides match TRBD1. V was pared by 4 bases and J by 4 bases, with 7 bases of the junction left unmatched. The CDR3 totals 16 residues. The germline V gene encodes CDR1 SGDLS and CDR2 YYNGEE. In DNA, the CDR3 is TGTGCCAGCAGCATCGGACAGGGGGCAGGGTACAATGAGCAGTTCTTC. The encoded protein is CASSIGQGAGYNEQFF.